This T cell receptor beta chain was identified during a study of cytomegalovirus exposure and HLA in healthy donors (dated by TCRdb to the late 2010s). At the level of the whole study: According to an earlier analysis of several hundred of the donors, about 170 million T cells yielded approximately 120 million unique TCR beta sequences and about 300 Gb of sequence data. Roughly 300 gigabases of sequencing data and roughly 90 million unique TCR sequences were included in an early release covering 550 to 650 HLA-typed donors. Among the roughly 400 genotyped donors, around 81% belonged to the genetic ancestry cluster associated with self-reported Caucasian donors. The aim of the study was to test whether cataloging public T cell receptors could identify signatures of past pathogen exposure. The study used immunosequencing to profile the T cell repertoires of approximately 640 subjects and linked those repertoires to cytomegalovirus serostatus. In addition to the first cohort of approximately 670 subjects, a separate validation cohort of approximately 130 different subjects was used. To predict cytomegalovirus infection status, the study brought together high-throughput TCR immunosequencing, statistical association of individual TCRs with disease status, and machine learning. A later analysis re-examined previously published TCR beta repertoires from several hundred donors and added high-resolution HLA genotyping to investigate patterns of TCR occurrence. Rather than drawing on any new phenotypic data, the later analysis identified candidate immune exposures from TCR beta sequences and the way those sequences occurred across donors. An earlier analysis of 500 to 750 of the donors applied high-throughput TCR beta sequencing to assess whether each TCR beta V gene segment acted as functional or pseudogenic. Donor age, sex, ethnicity and CMV serostatus were collected together with the repertoire data. Genome-wide SNP genotypes for about 55% of the 666 donors were used in a later genetic analysis, which treated that subset as a discovery cohort. Every repertoire in the discovery cohort had been generated on one and the same sequencing platform. HLA typing included class I and class II loci at four-digit resolution. The number of typed donors differed by locus: about 629-630 for A, B, C, DRB1 and DQB1; approximately 540 for DQA1; approximately 600 for DPA1; and some 430 for DPB1. Five DR-DQ haplotypes were handled as single units for association and clustering, since linkage in the cohort was strong. On average, about 200,000 unique TCR beta nucleotide sequences were sequenced per donor among a few hundred genotyped donors of the cohort, with about 19% of those sequences being non-productive. Summary of the overall study and its limitations: Presence/absence analyses assumed roughly uniform sequencing depth across donors, an assumption that may not hold. While some public TCRs were present in many individuals, most TCR sequences turned up only very rarely across donors. In a later genetic analysis, fewer N-insertions in productive TCRs were reported among donors in an Asian-associated ancestry cluster than the roughly 710-donor mean. Because HLA typing was missing for some donors at each locus, association tests included only the typed subset. A cluster of highly shared sequence variants was judged likely to represent a technical artifact of the sequencing pipeline. It was suggested by the authors that the approach could potentially be generalized to other disease states and immunological phenotypes. According to a later analysis, parvovirus B19, influenza, CMV and Epstein-Barr virus appeared linked to several top co-occurrence clusters. In this cohort, only TCR beta chains were sequenced, and detectable features were limited by the absence of alpha or paired-chain data. A further reported finding was that TCR beta sequences accurately predicted the HLA-A and HLA-B alleles for most subjects in the first cohort. The study listed 164 TCR beta chains as associated with cytomegalovirus. Some IMGT-functional V segments, including TRBV6-2 and TRBV6-3, could not be told apart with the 87-base-pair reads, so those segments were excluded. A later analysis found that TCR association rates varied across HLA loci, with DRB1 alleles showing the most associated TCRs and HLA-C alleles the fewest. An earlier analysis of 450 to 750 of the donors showed that most TCR beta V segments appeared in productive rearrangements either about 90% or about 30% of the time, which broadly matched IMGT annotations. Linkage disequilibrium might explain the correlated functional status among segregating V segments, but an unknown experimental factor could not be ruled out. When HLA alleles, especially DR and DQ, strongly co-occurred, attributing TCR associations to individual alleles was difficult. Some 15 rarely observed V segments, including chromosome 9 orphons, were excluded from the earlier analysis of approximately 500 of the donors because counts were too low. In a later genetic analysis, a missense DCLRE1C variant was associated with V-gene and J-gene trimming of TCR beta chains, and the association was replicated in an independent cohort. A later analysis found that most CMV-associated TCR beta chains appeared HLA-restricted, with HLA associations seemingly driven largely by CMV exposure. In both the original and validation cohorts, the classifier was reported to diagnose cytomegalovirus status with high specificity and sensitivity. The only immune exposure information available for the cohort was CMV serostatus. A later analysis associated around 16,000 TCR beta sequences with specific HLA alleles at a false discovery rate of 0.05. A later analysis found that HLA-associated TCR beta chains were more clonally expanded and had lower generation probabilities than equally common non-associated chains. A few of the identified cytomegalovirus-associated TCR beta chains were confirmed in vitro to be specific for cytomegalovirus antigens.

The junction carries 10 bases between V and J, which are trimmed by 5 bases and 2 bases respectively. The CDR3 runs 14 amino acids, cysteine and phenylalanine included. The retained sequence is limited to the CDR3, 42 bases, with the frame set at the first base. According to the germline V gene, CDR1 reads SGHTA and CDR2 reads FQGNSA. The cohort consisted of 650 to 850 healthy bone marrow donors. All cohort members were sampled while nominally healthy, although unrecorded immune exposures were likely present. The donor was CMV seropositive and was included in the group of approximately 300 seropositive cohort members. A peripheral blood sample was provided by each donor, and peripheral blood mononuclear cells were used for TCR beta sequencing. The Qiagen DNeasy Blood Extraction Kit was used to extract genomic DNA from the blood cell samples. On this clone: This clone's antigen is unknown. Base qualities are not at hand, and no much larger clone is one base apart.

Receptor libraries were prepared by the immunoSEQ multiplex PCR assay. A mixture of 60 forward primers for TCR Vbeta segments and 13 reverse primers for TCR Jbeta segments was used in the multiplex PCR. A multiplex PCR assay on genomic DNA amplified the CDR3 region of rearranged TCR beta genes. The Illumina HiSeq System was used to sequence the amplified TCR beta libraries as 87-base-pair reads. In the source study's methods: A later analysis tallied 80 million to 95 million unique TCR beta chains across the 666 repertoires, and about 10 million of those chains were shared by two or more donors. A nearest-neighbor algorithm error-corrected the raw reads and collapsed the reads into unique sequences, merging closely related sequences to remove PCR and sequencing errors. To assign V, D and J gene segments, CDR3 sequences were aligned to IMGT reference sequences. For a sequence to be retained, a match of at least six nucleotides was required to both a V gene segment and a J gene segment. Rearrangements were called productive when the CDR3 lacked stop codons and stayed in frame with V and J; all others were non-productive. Following IMGT convention, CDR3 was defined as the stretch from the second conserved V-encoded cysteine to the conserved J-encoded phenylalanine. The earlier analysis of about 590 of the donors excluded sequences that lacked an unambiguous match to a single V gene segment. An earlier analysis of approximately 590 of the donors classified V segments as functional when productive rearrangements were above 56.7% and as segregating when the standard deviation between donors was above 5%. A statistical classification framework was developed to diagnose cytomegalovirus status using the catalog of TCR beta chain sequences. In a later analysis, TCR nucleotide sequences were compared against IMGT/GENE-DB human TR gene sequences so that V and J genes could be assigned. In a later analysis, CDR3 sequences and most-parsimonious VDJ recombination scenarios were assigned using the TCRdist pipeline. A later analysis defined each TCR beta chain by its CDR3 amino acid sequence plus V-gene family, and excluded reads lacking a unique V-gene family. To address suspected cross-contamination and a sequencing artifact, a later analysis removed under 600 highly shared, low-generation-probability nucleotide sequences. In a later analysis, a clonal expansion index was calculated for each public chain from normalized within-repertoire ranks of inferred template counts. In a later analysis, generation probabilities were computed with a VDJ recombination model fitted to out-of-frame rearrangements, and the resulting probabilities were checked against IGoR. In a later analysis, hypergeometric tests were used to score TCR-TCR, TCR-HLA and TCR-CMV co-occurrence, with a repertoire-size bias correction applied to TCR pairs. In a later analysis, false discovery rates were estimated by permuting HLA or CMV assignments 20 times. In a later analysis, co-occurring TCRs were grouped with DBSCAN, and TCRdist sequence similarity was added when clustering was performed within HLA-allele-positive subsets. Co-occurrence clustering excluded repertoires with fewer than 30,000 or more than 120,000 public chains, plus five with anomalous nucleotide sharing. Not all clones reach the TCRdb copy of this immuneACCESS table, which keeps in-frame sequences only. Checked studies attribute under half of the gap to unresolved V genes and leave the rest unexplained. The V and J calls and clone size were taken over from that table, and D and trimming were inferred from the DNA. Across this sample there are roughly 200,000 clones, with approximately 70% seen only once. The ten largest make up 2% to 3% of the sample.

The V and J genes are TRBV7-2 and TRBJ1-3, with no confident D gene call. The receptor comes from a middle-aged man in good health and CMV-seropositive. Sequences were obtained from PBMCs. The CDR3 in this case is CASSAVRAGNTIYF. The bases read TGTGCCAGCAGCGCGGTGAGGGCTGGAAACACCATATATTTT. Outside the CDR3, residues come from the reference TRBV7-2 and TRBJ1-3 proteins, so the full variable domain is: GAGVSQSPSNKVTEKGKDVELRCDPISGHTALYWYRQSLGQGLEFLIYFQGNSAPDKSGLPSDRFSAERTGGSVSTLTIQRTQQEDSAVYLCASSAVRAGNTIYFGEGSWLTVV.